The rows below give T cell receptor beta chains drawn from one sample of a study of somatic mutations in cytotoxic T cells in rheumatoid arthritis. Sequencing was performed with immunoSEQ multiplex PCR; in TCRdb, only in-frame clones are kept and a portion is missing. The sample records some 35,000 clones, 84% being singletons. Specimen: CD8+ T cells sorted from blood. These receptors came from a man aged 40-50 years in good health. Both conserved end residues are part of each CDR3.

j_call v_call cdr3_aa
TRBJ2-1 TRBV11-2 CASSLDWPLGNEQFF
TRBJ1-4 TRBV13 CASSLSDEKLFF
TRBJ2-7 TRBV7-9 CASSSRQGWDEQYF
TRBJ2-1 TRBV6-6 CASSYTGQASYNEQFF
TRBJ2-7 TRBV7-9 CASSPGTQIGYTYEQYF
TRBJ1-1 TRBV12-2 CASRLRPPLRGFAEAFF
TRBJ1-1 TRBV6-1 CASSEPLGQKNTEAFF
TRBJ1-5 TRBV28 CASSFPRSNQPQHF
TRBJ1-3 TRBV14 CASGQGANTIYF
TRBJ2-1 TRBV4-2 CASSQVGTGVAAEQFF
TRBJ2-7 TRBV7-2 CASSLGPPGLAAYEQYF
TRBJ2-2 TRBV19 CASRTGTNTGELFF
TRBJ1-2 TRBV5-1 CASSLEGINYGYTF
TRBJ2-1 TRBV25-1 CASSVGTQQFF
TRBJ2-1 TRBV5-4 CASSFSRTGVFNEQFF
TRBJ2-7 TRBV11-2 CASSSPWTPYEQYF
TRBJ2-7 TRBV2 CASTVEDRYEQYF
TRBJ2-7 TRBV5-6 CASSLVGFTGRTYEQYF
TRBJ2-3 TRBV25-1 CASSEGGDLQYF
TRBJ2-3 TRBV27 CASSSPGLSPPDTQYF
TRBJ1-2 TRBV27 CASSLSAGTNYGYTF
TRBJ1-4 TRBV28 CASARGGGNEKLFF
TRBJ2-7 TRBV28 CASSPLQGAGYEQYF
TRBJ1-1 TRBV27 CASSSAAGTGGQGTEAFF
TRBJ2-2 TRBV11-3 CASSLDPVTGELFF
TRBJ2-7 TRBV27 CASSFGLNSYEQYF
TRBJ2-2 TRBV19 CASSPSGPRTGELFF
TRBJ2-5 TRBV2 CASPRNQETQYF
TRBJ2-1 TRBV27 CASSLKLAGGDEQFF
TRBJ2-7 TRBV29-1 CSALGGSETRRYF
TRBJ2-2 TRBV28 CASSFLAAAGELFF
TRBJ2-7 TRBV4-1 CASSHRDGPYEQYF
TRBJ1-2 TRBV4-1 CASSQGRGRVDGYTF
TRBJ1-1 TRBV10-2 CASSDGSSTEAFF
TRBJ1-4 TRBV5-4 CASSFGTAGTWTEKLFF
TRBJ2-3 TRBV10-1 CASSESTLTDTQYF
TRBJ1-2 TRBV28 CASSFLGGYTF